This TCR beta chain was profiled in a study of blood T cell repertoires in COVID-19 (dated by TCRdb to about 2020). In terms of the full investigation: The collaborator samples originated in the United States, Italy and Spain and spanned the acute and convalescent phases of COVID-19. The material from the prospective study consisted of cDNA or gDNA derived from T cells, B-cell-depleted T cells, or PBMCs. The dataset comprised deeply sampled blood TCRbeta repertoires from subjects exposed to, actively infected with, or recovered from COVID-19. The repertoires were released in a freely available public database intended as a resource for research on the immune response to SARS-CoV-2. The samples were drawn from the first 160 participants of the ongoing ImmuneRACE study and from over a thousand subjects provided by 6 global collaborators. The sample metadata nearly always contained a de-identified subject ID, COVID-19 status, age in years and sex. Where available, HLA class I and class II types were taken from metadata supplied by the sample provider and were not determined by assay-based typing. Results and caveats for the whole study, not just this receptor: How much clinical and demographic metadata was included differed by source and by participant, and the metadata was provided uncurated.

Each collaborating institution followed its own protocols to collect whole blood in K2EDTA tubes. For TCRbeta analysis, collaborators shipped samples as frozen whole blood, isolated PBMCs, or DNA extracted from either of those sample types. At the junction V is shortened by 5 bases and J by 2 bases; bases outside the gene matches: 7. The CDR3 numbers 15 residues from cysteine through phenylalanine. Of the read, only the CDR3 DNA is kept; its 45 bases are in frame from base 1. From the germline V gene (reference sequence), CDR1 is MNHEY and CDR2 is SMNVEV. The immunoSEQ Assay, a bias-controlled multiplex PCR, was used to amplify TCRbeta CDR3 regions from genomic DNA. The authors' analysis ran thus. Nucleated cell counts per sample were estimated from amplification of reference gene primers within the assay. To quantify the absolute abundance of each unique TCRbeta CDR3 rearrangement, sequence reads were collapsed and filtered. For each sample, productive Simpson clonality was calculated as the square root of Simpson's diversity index over productive rearrangements. Sourced from immuneACCESS, this table was stored by TCRdb with only in-frame sequences that have V and J called. A share of the clones is absent; for the studies checked, an unresolved V gene accounts for under half, and the remainder has no known explanation. V, J and clone size are taken as reported in that table, and D and trimming were inferred from the DNA itself. This sample gives around 68,000 clones in total; approximately 78% of them show up just once. Jointly, the top ten make up over 10% of the sample.

In regard to this clone: This clone's antigen is unknown. No much larger clone is present one base from it, and per-base qualities are unavailable.

The sequence was obtained from a human donor in a cohort sampled during active COVID-19. What was sequenced was peripheral blood. The chain uses TRBV27 and TRBJ2-3, with 7 bases in between that match TRBD2. The nucleotide sequence is given as TGTGCCAGCAGTAGGCGGGGGTCTACCACAGATACGCAGTATTTT. Protein translation: CASSRRGSTTDTQYF.